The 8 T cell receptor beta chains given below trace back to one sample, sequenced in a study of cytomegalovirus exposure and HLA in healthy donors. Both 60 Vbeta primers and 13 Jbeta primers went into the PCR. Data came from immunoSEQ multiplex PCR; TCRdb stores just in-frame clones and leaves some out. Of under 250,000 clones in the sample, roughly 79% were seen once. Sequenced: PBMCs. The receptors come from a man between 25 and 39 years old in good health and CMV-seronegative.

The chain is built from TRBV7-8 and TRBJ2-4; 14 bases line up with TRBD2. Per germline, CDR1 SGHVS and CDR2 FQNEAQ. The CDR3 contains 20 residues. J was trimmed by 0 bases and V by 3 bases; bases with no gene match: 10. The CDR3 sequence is CASSLATGLAGEGAKNIQYF. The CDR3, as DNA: TGTGCCAGCAGCTTGGCTACGGGACTAGCGGGGGAGGGAGCCAAAAACATTCAGTACTTC.

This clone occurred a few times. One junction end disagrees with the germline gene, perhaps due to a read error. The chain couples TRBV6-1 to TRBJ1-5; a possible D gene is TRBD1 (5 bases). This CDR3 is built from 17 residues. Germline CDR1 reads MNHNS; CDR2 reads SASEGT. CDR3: CAISDLWGGFSTQPQHF. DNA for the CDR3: TGTGCCATCAGTGACCTTTGGGGGGGATTTAGCACTCAGCCCCAGCATTTT.

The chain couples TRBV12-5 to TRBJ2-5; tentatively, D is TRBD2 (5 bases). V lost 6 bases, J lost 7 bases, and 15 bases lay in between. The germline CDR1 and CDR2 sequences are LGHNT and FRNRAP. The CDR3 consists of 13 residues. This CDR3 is CASGRAGWGTQYF. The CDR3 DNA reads TGTGCTAGTGGGAGGGCTGGGTGGGGGACCCAGTACTTC.

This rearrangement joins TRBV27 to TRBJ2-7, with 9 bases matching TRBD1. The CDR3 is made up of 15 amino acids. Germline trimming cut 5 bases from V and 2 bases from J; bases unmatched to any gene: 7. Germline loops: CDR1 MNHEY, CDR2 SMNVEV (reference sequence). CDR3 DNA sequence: TGTGCCAGCAGTCCCGGGACAGGGTCCCCCTACGAGCAGTACTTC. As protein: CASSPGTGSPYEQYF.

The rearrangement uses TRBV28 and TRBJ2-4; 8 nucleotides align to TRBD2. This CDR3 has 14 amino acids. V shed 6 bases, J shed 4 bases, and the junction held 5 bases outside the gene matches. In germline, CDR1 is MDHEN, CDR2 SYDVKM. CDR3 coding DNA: TGTGCCAGCAGCCCTACTAGCGGAAAAAACATTCAGTACTTC. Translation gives CASSPTSGKNIQYF.

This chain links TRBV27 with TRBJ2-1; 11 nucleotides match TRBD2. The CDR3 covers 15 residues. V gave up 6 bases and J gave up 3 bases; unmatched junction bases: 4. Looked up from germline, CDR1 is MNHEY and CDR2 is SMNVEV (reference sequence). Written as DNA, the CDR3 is TGTGCCAGCAGGTCGGGGACTAGCGGCTACAATGAGCAGTTCTTC. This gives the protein CASRSGTSGYNEQFF.

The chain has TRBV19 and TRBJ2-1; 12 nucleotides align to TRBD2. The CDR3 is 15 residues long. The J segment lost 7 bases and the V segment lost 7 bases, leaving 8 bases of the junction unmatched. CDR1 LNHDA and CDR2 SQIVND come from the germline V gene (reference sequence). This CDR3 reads CASTLTSGSWNEQFF. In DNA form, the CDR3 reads TGTGCCAGTACTCTGACTAGCGGGAGTTGGAATGAGCAGTTCTTC.

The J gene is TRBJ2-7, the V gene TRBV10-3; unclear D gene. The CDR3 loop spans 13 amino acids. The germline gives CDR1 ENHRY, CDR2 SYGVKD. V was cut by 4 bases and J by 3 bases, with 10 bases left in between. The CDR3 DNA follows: TGTGCCATCAGTGTCACTCTAGGCTACGAGCAGTACTTC. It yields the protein CAISVTLGYEQYF.